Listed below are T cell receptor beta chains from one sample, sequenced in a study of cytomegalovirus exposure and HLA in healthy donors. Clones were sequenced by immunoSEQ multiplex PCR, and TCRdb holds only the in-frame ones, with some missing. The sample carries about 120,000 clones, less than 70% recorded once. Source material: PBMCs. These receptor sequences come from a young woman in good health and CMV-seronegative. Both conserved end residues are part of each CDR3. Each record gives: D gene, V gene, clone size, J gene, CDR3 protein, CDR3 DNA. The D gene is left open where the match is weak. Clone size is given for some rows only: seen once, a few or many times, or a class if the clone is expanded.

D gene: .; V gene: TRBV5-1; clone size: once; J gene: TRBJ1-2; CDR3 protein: CASSPGTTVNYGYTF; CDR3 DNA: TGCGCCAGCAGCCCTGGGACTACGGTAAACTATGGCTACACCTTC
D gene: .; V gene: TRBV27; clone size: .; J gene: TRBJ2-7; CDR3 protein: CASSPRLDSYEQYF; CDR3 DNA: TGTGCCAGCAGTCCCCGACTAGATTCCTACGAGCAGTACTTC
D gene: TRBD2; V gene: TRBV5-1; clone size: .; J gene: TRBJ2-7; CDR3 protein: CASTLSVEREYEQYF; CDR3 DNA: TGCGCCAGCACCCTATCGGTCGAGCGGGAGTACGAGCAGTACTTC
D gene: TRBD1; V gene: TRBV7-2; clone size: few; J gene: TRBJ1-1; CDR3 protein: CASSPGTANTEAFF; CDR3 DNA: TGTGCCAGCAGCCCAGGGACAGCGAACACTGAAGCTTTCTTT
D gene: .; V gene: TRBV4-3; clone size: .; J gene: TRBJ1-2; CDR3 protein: CASSQDTRGSGYTF; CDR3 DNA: TGCGCCAGCAGCCAAGATACAAGGGGGAGCGGCTACACCTTC
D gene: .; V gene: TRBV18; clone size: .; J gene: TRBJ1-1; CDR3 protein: CASSPHATWTANTEAFF; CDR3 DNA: TGTGCCAGCTCACCCCACGCTACCTGGACAGCGAACACTGAAGCTTTCTTT
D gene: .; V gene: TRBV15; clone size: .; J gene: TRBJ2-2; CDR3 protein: CATSRARGGGGAGTGELFF; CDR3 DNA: TGTGCCACCAGCAGAGCCCGAGGAGGCGGGGGCGCGGGTACCGGGGAGCTGTTTTTT
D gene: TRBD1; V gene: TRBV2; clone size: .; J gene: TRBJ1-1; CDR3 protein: CASGQGQMNTEAFF; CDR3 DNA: TGTGCCAGCGGACAGGGGCAGATGAACACTGAAGCTTTCTTT
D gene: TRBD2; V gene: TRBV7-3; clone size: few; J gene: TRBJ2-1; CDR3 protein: CASSLETSGTNNEQFF; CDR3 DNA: TGTGCCAGCAGCTTAGAGACTAGCGGAACAAACAATGAGCAGTTCTTC
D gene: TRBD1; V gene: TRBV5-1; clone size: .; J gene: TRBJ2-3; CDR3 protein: CASSSAGQGAGDTQYF; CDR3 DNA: TGCGCCAGCAGCTCAGCGGGACAGGGGGCCGGTGATACGCAGTATTTT
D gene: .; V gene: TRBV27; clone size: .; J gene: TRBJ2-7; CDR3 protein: CASSYRGGEQYF; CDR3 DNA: TGTGCCAGCAGTTACCGGGGTGGTGAGCAGTACTTC
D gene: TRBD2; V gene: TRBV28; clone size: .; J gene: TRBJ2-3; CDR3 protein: CASSGTSGADTQYF; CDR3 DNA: TGTGCCAGCAGTGGGACTAGCGGCGCCGATACGCAGTATTTT
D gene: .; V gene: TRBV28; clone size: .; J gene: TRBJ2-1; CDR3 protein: CASSVVYNEQFF; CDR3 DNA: TGTGCCAGCAGCGTTGTTTACAATGAGCAGTTCTTC
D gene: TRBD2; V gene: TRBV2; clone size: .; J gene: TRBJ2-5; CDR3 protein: CASSGTSGRQETQYF; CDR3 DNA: TGTGCCAGCAGTGGGACTAGCGGGAGGCAAGAGACCCAGTACTTC
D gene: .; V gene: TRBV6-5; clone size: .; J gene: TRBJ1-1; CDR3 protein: CASSYSSGKDEAFF; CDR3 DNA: TGTGCCAGCAGTTACTCTTCAGGGAAGGATGAAGCTTTCTTT
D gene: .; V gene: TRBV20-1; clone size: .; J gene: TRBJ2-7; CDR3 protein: CSAQDRHEQYF; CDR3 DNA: TGCAGTGCTCAGGACAGACACGAGCAGTACTTC
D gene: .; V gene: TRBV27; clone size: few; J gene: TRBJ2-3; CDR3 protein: CASRQIRSGSGTDTQYF; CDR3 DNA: TGTGCCAGCAGACAAATCCGCAGTGGGAGTGGGACAGATACGCAGTATTTT
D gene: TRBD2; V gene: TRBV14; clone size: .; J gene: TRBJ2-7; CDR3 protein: CASSQLLGSGSYEQYF; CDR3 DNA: TGTGCCAGCAGCCAACTTTTAGGTAGCGGGAGCTACGAGCAGTACTTC
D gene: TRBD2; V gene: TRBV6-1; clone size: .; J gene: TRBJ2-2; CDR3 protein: CASSVHPLSGRNTGELFF; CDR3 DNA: TGTGCCAGCAGTGTTCACCCTCTTAGCGGGAGGAACACCGGGGAGCTGTTTTTT
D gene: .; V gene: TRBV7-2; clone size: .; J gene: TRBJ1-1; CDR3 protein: CASSLTGGLNTEAFF; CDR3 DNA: TGTGCCAGCAGCTTAACGGGGGGGTTGAACACTGAAGCTTTCTTT
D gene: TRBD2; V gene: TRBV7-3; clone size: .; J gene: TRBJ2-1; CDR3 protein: CASSDLAGGVYNEQFF; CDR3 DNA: TGTGCCAGCAGCGATCTAGCGGGAGGGGTCTACAATGAGCAGTTCTTC
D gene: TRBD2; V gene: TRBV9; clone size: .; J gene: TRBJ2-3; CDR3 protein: CASSPGGIGTDTQYF; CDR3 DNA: TGTGCCAGCAGCCCCGGGGGGATAGGGACAGATACGCAGTATTTT
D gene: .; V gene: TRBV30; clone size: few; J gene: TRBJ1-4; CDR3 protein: CAWSAGVGEKLFF; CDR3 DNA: TGTGCCTGGAGTGCGGGGGTCGGCGAAAAACTGTTTTTT
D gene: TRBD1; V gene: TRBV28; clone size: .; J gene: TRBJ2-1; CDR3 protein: CASSLSTGGVYNEQFF; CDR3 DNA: TGTGCCAGCAGTTTATCTACAGGGGGAGTTTACAATGAGCAGTTCTTC
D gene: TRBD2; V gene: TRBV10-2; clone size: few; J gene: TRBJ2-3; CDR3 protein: CASRTRTSGRNSDTQYF; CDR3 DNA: TGCGCCAGCAGAACTAGGACTAGCGGGAGGAATTCGGATACGCAGTATTTT
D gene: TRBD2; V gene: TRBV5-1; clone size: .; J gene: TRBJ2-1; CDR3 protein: CASSSLAGGPNEQFF; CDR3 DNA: TGCGCCAGCAGCTCCCTAGCGGGAGGGCCAAATGAGCAGTTCTTC
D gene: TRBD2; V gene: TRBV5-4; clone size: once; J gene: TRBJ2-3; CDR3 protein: CASSLAPFAGGGSDTQYF; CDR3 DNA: TGTGCCAGCAGCTTGGCCCCCTTTGCGGGAGGGGGTTCAGATACGCAGTATTTT
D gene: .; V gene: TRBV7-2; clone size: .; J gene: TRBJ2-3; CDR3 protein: CASSLEGGTQYF; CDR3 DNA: TGTGCCAGCAGCCTAGAAGGGGGTACGCAGTATTTT
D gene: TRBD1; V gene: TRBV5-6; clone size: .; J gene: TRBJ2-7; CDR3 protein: CASSRTGADYSYEQYF; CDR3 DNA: TGTGCCAGCAGCCGGACAGGGGCGGACTATTCCTACGAGCAGTACTTC
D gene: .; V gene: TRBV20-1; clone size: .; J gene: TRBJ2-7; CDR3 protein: CSAYNTYEQYF; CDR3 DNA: TGCAGTGCTTATAATACTTACGAGCAGTACTTC
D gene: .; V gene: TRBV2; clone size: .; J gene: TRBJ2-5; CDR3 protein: CASTRDLQETQYF; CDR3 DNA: TGTGCCAGCACCCGGGACTTACAAGAGACCCAGTACTTC
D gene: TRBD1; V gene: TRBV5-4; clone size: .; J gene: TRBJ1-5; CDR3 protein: CASSMFGQGGNQPQHF; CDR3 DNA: TGTGCCAGCAGTATGTTCGGACAGGGAGGCAATCAGCCCCAGCATTTT